Sequencing of this TCR beta chain was carried out in a study of cytomegalovirus exposure and HLA in healthy donors. The overall study: The roughly 130 validation repertoires were reported in a later analysis to have been generated on the same platform as the roughly 720 first-cohort repertoires. Study-wide findings and caveats: Reported performance of the classifier showed diagnosis of cytomegalovirus status with high specificity and sensitivity.

The donors were part of the validation cohort of roughly 110 subjects. That cohort was separate from the first cohort, which comprised under 750 subjects. Sequencing used immunoSEQ multiplex PCR; TCRdb keeps in-frame clones, though not all of them. The sample holds about 56,000 clones; nearly 90% are singletons and the top ten take about 15%. J gave up 5 bases and V 5 bases, and 8 bases lay outside the gene matches. Germline V gene lookup returns CDR1 SGHNT and CDR2 YYREEE (reference sequence). The length of the CDR3 is 14 residues. About this clone: Its target is not known.

Sequencing was done on a sample of PBMCs. The sequence was collected from a woman in her late teens or twenties in good health and CMV-seronegative. V gene TRBV5-4 combines with J gene TRBJ2-7; TRBD1 matches at 9 bases. The CDR3 loop reads CASRRDRAFNEQYF. As DNA, the CDR3 is TGTGCCAGCAGGAGGGACAGGGCCTTCAACGAGCAGTACTTC.